Listed below are T cell receptor beta chains from one sample, sequenced in a study of shared clonotypes between healthy human individuals. Clones were sequenced by immunoSEQ multiplex PCR, and TCRdb holds only the in-frame ones, with some missing. The repertoire holds approximately 600,000 clones, with approximately 95% as singletons. Sequencing input: naive CD8+ T cells sorted from blood. The receptors stem from a woman aged 30 to 39 in good health. The CDR3 runs from the conserved cysteine through the conserved F or W.

j_gene,v_gene,CDR3aa
TRBJ2-7,TRBV4-2,CASSQESLAGGEFF
TRBJ2-1,TRBV28,CASSEDSTSYNEQFF
TRBJ2-7,TRBV7-9,CASSQGLVYGPEQYF
TRBJ1-1,TRBV6-6,CASSYWGDGSDTEAFF
NA,TRBV15,CAIGDPSYEQYF
TRBJ1-2,TRBV9,CASSGTKGGNYGYTF
TRBJ1-1,TRBV13,CASSAQRVEAFF
TRBJ2-3,TRBV27,CASSLSPSGSIDTQYF
TRBJ2-7,TRBV5-6,CASSLGGYSYEQYF
TRBJ2-2,TRBV9,CASRGTSGNTGELFF
TRBJ2-7,TRBV7-9,CASSLVAGNIYEQYF
TRBJ2-1,TRBV28,CASSLGASIAEYNEQFF
TRBJ2-7,TRBV7-2,CASSSYGGTGEQYF
TRBJ2-1,TRBV27,CASSLWDRVYNEQFF
TRBJ2-7,TRBV5-6,CASRQGLGYEQYF
TRBJ1-1,TRBV29-1,CSVTRGLGAEAFF